This T cell receptor beta chain derives from a study of blood T cell repertoires in COVID-19. Study context: The United States, Italy and Spain provided the acute and convalescent COVID-19 samples.

There are 13 residues in the CDR3. The trim removed 2 bases at V and 4 bases at J, leaving 1 base unmatched. Germline V CDR1 and CDR2: LNHNV, YYDKDF (reference sequence). The sample holds a few counts of this clone. TCRdb's table, derived via immunoSEQ multiplex PCR, lists solely in-frame clones and lacks some. The sample includes about 160,000 clones, approximately 85% seen only once; the top ten take approximately 1.1%. J is TRBJ1-1 and V is TRBV15; 7 positions match TRBD1. Sequenced: peripheral blood. This TCR derives from a man aged 40-49 years with acute or convalescent COVID-19. In nucleotides, the CDR3 is TGTGCCACCAGCAGAAGGACAGGCACTGAAGCTTTCTTT. Translating it yields CATSRRTGTEAFF.